The TCR beta chain described here comes from a study of beta chain features in type 1 diabetes. Study-wide results and limits: Any HLA effect on TCRB rearrangement was left unresolved by small sub-analyses. Overrepresentation of cells with high TCR expression could result from cDNA sequencing.

Post-sort purity exceeded 98% for all sorted populations. Only a few counts were recorded for this clone. Its antigen remains unidentified. Expressed TCRB transcripts were sequenced because the entire RNA isolate underwent reverse transcription. Produced via immunoSEQ multiplex PCR; TCRdb's table is partial and in-frame only. The data show just over 600,000 clones, roughly 16% seen once. Unmatched junction bases numbered 4, after V lost 5 bases and J lost 2 bases. The CDR3 runs to 14 residues. CDR1 MNHEY and CDR2 SVGAGI come from the germline V gene. The sequenced sample consisted of naive CD4+ T cells from blood. This receptor was identified in a man in his late teens or twenties in good health. The chain carries TRBV6-5 and TRBJ1-1; 8 bases are shared with TRBD1. CDR3 coding DNA: TGTGCCAGCAGTGAGGACAGGGATAACACTGAAGCTTTCTTT. Encoded protein: CASSEDRDNTEAFF.